Each of the 20 T cell receptor beta chains below was sequenced from the same sample in a study of T cells after yellow fever vaccination. TCRdb fed the 5' RACE reads into MiXCR, producing one record per CDR3 protein. The top ten hold under 0.7% of the sample, which has some 130,000 distinct CDR3 sequences, roughly 6.7% seen once. Sample: CD4+ T cells sorted from PBMCs, taken 10 days after the yellow fever booster vaccination. Receptors originate from a man between 25 and 39 years old who received the YFV17D yellow fever vaccine.

This clonotype was seen at least ten times. The rearrangement links TRBV7-9 to TRBJ2-7; 11 nucleotides line up with TRBD2. The CDR3 spans 17 residues. Germline values: CDR1 SEHNR, CDR2 FQNEAQ (reference sequence). The V segment lost 5 bases and the J segment 2 bases; nucleotides outside the gene matches: 11. Here the CDR3 reads CASSHTRTSGRPYEQYF. CDR3 DNA: TGTGCCAGCAGCCACACCCGGACTAGCGGGCGCCCCTACGAGCAGTACTTC.

The chain joins TRBV7-6 to TRBJ2-7; a possible D gene is TRBD2 (5 bases). Germline V gene sequence: CDR1 SGHVS, CDR2 FNYEAQ. The V gene lost 2 bases and the J gene lost 4 bases, with 18 bases spanning the gap. CDR3 length: 16 amino acids. In DNA form, the CDR3 reads TGTGCCAGCAGCTTAAAGTGGACGGGGTATCCTTACGAGCAGTACTTC. Translated: CASSLKWTGYPYEQYF.

This clonotype was counted ten times or more. The chain couples TRBV12-3 or TRBV12-4 to TRBJ1-1, with a possible D match to TRBD1 (6 bases). The ends were cut back, 5 bases at V and 5 bases at J, with 15 bases in the middle. There are 14 residues in the CDR3. This chain's CDR3 is CASSPQGIVTEAFF. The CDR3, as DNA: TGTGCCAGCAGTCCACAGGGAATAGTTACTGAAGCTTTCTTT.

This clonotype was counted ten times or more. V and J are TRBV5-1 and TRBJ2-7; D is tentatively TRBD1 or TRBD2 (5 bases each). The CDR3 covers 15 residues. The germline gives CDR1 SGHRS, CDR2 YFSETQ. The V and J ends lost 6 bases and 5 bases respectively, with 21 bases between them. CDR3 nucleotides: TGCGCCAGCATGACGGGACGGGGCCGGTTGGACGAGCAGTACTTC. Translating it yields CASMTGRGRLDEQYF.

This clonotype appeared many times. The J gene is TRBJ1-6, the V gene TRBV5-1; TRBD1 matches at 9 bases. This CDR3 has 14 residues. After removal of 3 bases from V and 10 bases from J, the junction contained 5 bases not matched to a gene. Germline V gene lookup returns CDR1 SGHRS and CDR2 YFSETQ. The CDR3 is CASSWDRVGSPLHF. The CDR3, as DNA: TGCGCCAGCAGCTGGGACAGGGTGGGGTCACCCCTCCACTTT. Full variable domain (remainder filled in from reference TRBV5-1 and TRBJ1-6): KAGVTQTPRYLIKTRGQQVTLSCSPISGHRSVSWYQQTPGQGLQFLFEYFSETQRNKGNFPGRFSGRQFSNSRSEMNVSTLELGDSALYLCASSWDRVGSPLHFGNGTRLTVT.

This clonotype was detected many times. The chain uses TRBV5-1 and TRBJ1-1; no firm D call. The V gene lost 2 bases and the J gene lost 7 bases, with 12 bases spanning the gap. CDR3 length: 13 residues. The germline gives CDR1 SGHRS, CDR2 YFSETQ. The CDR3 DNA is TGCGCCAGCAGCTTAAGGGTAGGTGGTGAAGCTTTCTTT. The encoded protein is CASSLRVGGEAFF.

This clonotype occurred many times. In DNA form, the CDR3 reads TGCGCCAGCAGGCGGGACTACGAGCAGTACTTC. Translating it yields CASRRDYEQYF. J is TRBJ2-7 and V is TRBV5-1, with D possibly TRBD2 on 6 matching bases. The CDR3 runs 11 residues. V was cut by 5 bases and J by 3 bases, with 6 bases left in between. Germline CDR1 is SGHRS and CDR2 is YFSETQ.

This clonotype appeared a few times. The genes are TRBV7-9 and TRBJ1-4; D possibly corresponds to TRBD1 (6 bases). V dropped 4 bases and J dropped 5 bases, with 14 bases sitting between them. Germline CDR1 and CDR2: SEHNR and FQNEAQ (reference sequence). The CDR3 length is 15 residues. The CDR3 reads CASSSPRDTNEKLFF. The CDR3 coding sequence is TGTGCCAGCAGCTCACCCCGGGACACCAATGAAAAACTGTTTTTT. Combining the CDR3 with reference TRBV7-9 and TRBJ1-4 gives the whole variable domain DTGVSQNPRHKITKRGQNVTFRCDPISEHNRLYWYRQTLGQGPEFLTYFQNEAQLEKSRLLSDRFSAERPKGSFSTLEIQRTEQGDSAMYLCASSSPRDTNEKLFFGSGTQLSVL.

This clonotype was seen at least ten times. The chain uses TRBV20-1 and TRBJ2-5; D is uncertain. Germline lookup yields CDR1 DFQATT and CDR2 SNEGSKA (reference sequence). The germline V and J ends were trimmed by 1 base and 3 bases, with 9 bases remaining between them. This CDR3 is 13 amino acids long. DNA of the CDR3: TGCAGTGCTAGAGTGGCAGGCGAAGAGACCCAGTACTTC. As protein: CSARVAGEETQYF.

Note on this clonotype: A read error may be the cause here, since a much bigger clone is one base away. The genes are TRBV6-5 and TRBJ2-3, with D unclear. The CDR3 spans 16 residues. V shed 3 bases and J shed 3 bases, with 16 bases lying between them. Per germline, CDR1 MNHEY and CDR2 SVGAGI. CDR3 protein: CASSYTSVPATDTQYF. The CDR3 nucleotides read TGTGCCAGCAGTTATACGAGCGTACCAGCAACAGATACGCAGTATTTT.

This clonotype has only a few counts. The J gene is TRBJ2-5, the V gene TRBV29-1; D is possibly TRBD1 or TRBD2 (5 bases each). Trimming left V 7 bases short and J 7 bases short, with 16 bases between. The CDR3 has 12 amino acids. CDR1 is SQVTM and CDR2 is ANQGSEA in the germline V gene. CDR3 sequence reads: CSARDGGATQYF. The DNA for the CDR3 is TGCAGCGCCCGGGACGGAGGAGCGACCCAGTACTTC.

This clonotype appeared many times. This sequence joins TRBV5-1 and TRBJ2-1, with D possibly TRBD1 on 5 matching bases. This CDR3 spans 14 amino acids. V lost 0 bases to trimming and J lost 4 bases, with 8 bases between them. In germline, CDR1 is SGHRS, CDR2 YFSETQ. The CDR3 sequence is CASSLERGYNEQFF. DNA for the CDR3: TGCGCCAGCAGCTTGGAAAGGGGATACAATGAGCAGTTCTTC.

The chain employs TRBV7-2 and TRBJ2-5; 7 bases are a match to TRBD2. The CDR3 has 15 residues. The V gene end was trimmed by 4 bases and the J gene end by 0 bases; junction bases not matched to a gene: 5. From germline, CDR1 is SGHTA and CDR2 FQGNSA. In nucleotides, the CDR3 is TGTGCCAGCAGCTACCTCGGGGGGTACCAAGAGACCCAGTACTTC. Translating it yields CASSYLGGYQETQYF.

This clonotype showed up many times. The chain combines TRBV12-3 or TRBV12-4 with TRBJ2-5, with D possibly being TRBD1 or TRBD2 (6 bases each). The CDR3 loop spans 13 amino acids. V gave up 3 bases and J gave up 5 bases, with 10 bases separating them. CDR3 loop: CASSFTGRETQYF. CDR3 sequence (DNA): TGTGCCAGCAGTTTCACAGGGAGGGAGACCCAGTACTTC.

This clonotype showed up many times. The chain joins TRBV24-1 to TRBJ2-7; D unresolved. The ends were cut back, 3 bases at V and 3 bases at J, with 8 bases in the middle. The CDR3 is 13 amino acids. Germline loops: CDR1 KGHDR, CDR2 SFDVKD. For the CDR3, the DNA is TGTGCCACCAGTGATAGTCCCCACTACGAGCAGTACTTC. As protein: CATSDSPHYEQYF.

This clonotype was detected ten times or more. The rearrangement links TRBV7-9 to TRBJ2-5; D is perhaps TRBD2 (5 bases). The CDR3 totals 11 residues. The V end was cut by 8 bases, the J end by 6 bases, with 10 bases between. Germline CDR1 and CDR2: SEHNR and FQNEAQ (reference sequence). CDR3 protein: CASEGPKTQYF. The CDR3 nucleotides are TGTGCCAGCGAGGGCCCCAAGACCCAGTACTTC.

This clonotype was seen at least ten times. The chain employs TRBV6-5 and TRBJ2-6; possibly TRBD1 or TRBD2 for D (5 bases each). The germline V and J ends were trimmed by 4 bases and 0 bases, with 10 bases remaining between them. There are 16 residues in the CDR3. Germline V gene data show CDR1 as MNHEY and CDR2 as SVGAGI. In DNA, the CDR3 is TGTGCCAGCAGTTCGGGACGGAGCTCTGGGGCCAACGTCCTGACTTTC. Translation gives CASSSGRSSGANVLTF.

This clonotype was detected many times. The chain has TRBV3-1 and TRBJ1-1; D unclear. Germline V gene sequence: CDR1 LGHDT, CDR2 YNNKEL (reference sequence). The length of the CDR3 is 14 residues. The V end was cut by 1 base, the J end by 5 bases, with 11 bases between. Here the CDR3 reads CASSQAGVGTEAFF. The CDR3 DNA is TGTGCCAGCAGCCAAGCTGGGGTTGGGACTGAAGCTTTCTTT.

In its sample, this clonotype was seen a few times. This chain connects TRBV19 to TRBJ2-7, with 7 bases fitting TRBD1. The CDR3 has 13 residues. V shed 9 bases, J shed 6 bases, and the junction held 11 bases outside the gene matches. Germline lookup yields CDR1 LNHDA and CDR2 SQIVND (reference sequence). For the CDR3, the DNA is TGTGCCAGCCGGGACAGACATCTCGGCGAGCAGTACTTC. Its translation: CASRDRHLGEQYF.

This clonotype appeared many times. The chain is built from TRBV29-1 and TRBJ2-3; D gene ambiguous. Germline assignment: CDR1 SQVTM and CDR2 ANQGSEA. CDR3 length equals 13 residues. DNA of the CDR3: TGCAGTGATAACCTACGAAACACAGATACGCAGTATTTT. This sequence encodes CSDNLRNTDTQYF.